This T cell receptor beta chain was identified in a study of monozygotic twins with inflammatory bowel disease. Findings and limits, study-wide: Subtypes among T cells remained indistinguishable.

TCRalpha and TCRbeta cDNA went through nested PCRs of roughly 16 and 10 cycles, two in total. With the 5' RACE reads reprocessed, TCRdb shows one record per CDR3 protein and no DNA. The listing contains about 380,000 distinct CDR3 sequences. As to this clonotype: Antigen unknown.

Germline CDR1 and CDR2: SGHRS and YFSETQ. This CDR3 spans 14 amino acids. For every donor, one blood sample of roughly 2.6 ml was drawn. Total RNA from whole blood was isolated with no T cell sorting. Input material: blood. The chain is built from TRBV5-1 and TRBJ1-5; TCRdb outputs TRBD1, but without DNA this stays unchecked. This receptor was taken from a human donor with ulcerative colitis or Crohn's disease, or a healthy co-twin of an affected twin (not recorded which). CDR3 amino acids: CASSFSGGGQPQHF.